The 22 T cell receptor beta chains presented below share a single source sample, sequenced in a study of beta chain features in type 1 diabetes. Their antigens are not known. The study reverse transcribed the entire isolated RNA, so it sequenced expressed TCRB transcripts. TCRdb keeps only in-frame clones here, not all; method: immunoSEQ multiplex PCR. The sample shows some 160,000 clones, about 9% of them seen only once. Whole-study results and caveats: Significant though moderate, a shortening of TCRB CDR3s appeared in all four CD4+ subsets of Type 1 diabetes patients.

The sample taken for sequencing was central memory CD4+ T cells from blood. These receptors all stem from a woman under 40 with type 1 diabetes.

This rearrangement joins TRBV11-3 to TRBJ2-6; D is possibly TRBD1 (5 bases). Per germline, CDR1 SGHNT and CDR2 YENEEA. The CDR3 contains 17 residues. Between the trimmed V and J ends, which lost 1 base and 0 bases, there was a span of 10 bases. CDR3 in DNA: TGTGCCAGCAGCTTAGCAGGGTCTGGCTCTGGGGCCAACGTCCTGACTTTC. It is translated as CASSLAGSGSGANVLTF.

This clone was seen only a few times. The rearrangement joins TRBV7-3 to TRBJ1-1; D gene unclear. Trimming shortened V by 0 bases and J by 6 bases, and 11 bases separated the two germline ends. Germline V gene data show CDR1 as SGHTA and CDR2 as FQGTGA. This CDR3 spans 14 amino acids. The CDR3 reads CASSLTAAISEAFF. The CDR3 DNA follows: TGTGCCAGCAGCTTAACCGCGGCCATTTCTGAAGCTTTCTTT.

V usage is TRBV29-1 and J usage is TRBJ2-1; 13 nucleotides line up with TRBD2. The CDR3 sequence is 13 residues long. The junction had 5 bases not matched to a gene; V was cut back by 6 bases and J by 9 bases. Per the germline V gene, CDR1 is SQVTM and CDR2 is ANQGSEA. The CDR3 sequence is CSVGLAGKGEQFF. The CDR3 DNA is TGCAGCGTGGGACTAGCGGGAAAGGGTGAGCAGTTCTTC.

This clone occurred a few times. This sequence joins TRBV29-1 and TRBJ2-3; 7 bases align to TRBD2. This CDR3 is built from 17 residues. From germline, CDR1 is SQVTM and CDR2 ANQGSEA. V lost 0 bases, J lost 6 bases, and 15 bases stayed unmatched. CDR3 sequence: CSVEEFQGLSSSDTQYF. For the CDR3, the DNA is TGCAGCGTTGAAGAGTTCCAGGGACTATCATCCTCCGATACGCAGTATTTT.

This chain uses TRBV27 with TRBJ1-3; 8 bases map to TRBD1. This CDR3 contains 15 residues. V lost 5 bases to trimming and J lost 7 bases; unmatched junction nucleotides: 10. CDR1 MNHEY and CDR2 SMNVEV come from the germline V gene (reference sequence). CDR3 sequence: CASSETGTGLNTIYF. In DNA, the CDR3 is TGTGCCAGCAGTGAAACCGGGACAGGTCTGAACACCATATATTTT.

This clone was seen only a few times. This sequence joins TRBV9 and TRBJ2-1, with a possible D match to TRBD2 (6 bases). This CDR3 region has 15 residues. Germline CDR1 and CDR2: SGDLS and YYNGEE. With 0 bases removed from V and 5 bases from J, the gap between germline ends came to 12 bases. In DNA form, the CDR3 reads TGTGCCAGCAGCGTAGCGGGCGGGGCGAACAATGAGCAGTTCTTC. This sequence encodes CASSVAGGANNEQFF.

This clone showed up many times. V is TRBV19 and J is TRBJ2-1; TRBD2 agrees at 11 bases. Germline CDR1 is LNHDA and CDR2 is SQIVND (reference sequence). J lost 8 bases, V lost 7 bases, and 13 bases had no gene match. This CDR3 is 16 amino acids long. CDR3 bases: TGTGCCAGTACTAATATACCGGGACTAGCGGTCTATGAGCAGTTCTTC. Protein product: CASTNIPGLAVYEQFF.

The V gene is TRBV5-1, the J gene TRBJ1-2, with D maybe TRBD1 (5 bases). The CDR3 contains 14 residues. V shed 2 bases and J shed 2 bases, with 10 bases lying between them. Germline-derived CDR1 and CDR2 are SGHRS and YFSETQ. CDR3: CASSFGHGNYGYTF. The CDR3 coding sequence is TGCGCCAGCAGCTTCGGACACGGGAACTATGGCTACACCTTC.

J is TRBJ1-5 and V is TRBV4-1; 7 bases fit TRBD1. From germline, CDR1 is MGHRA and CDR2 YSYEKL. After removal of 3 bases from V and 0 bases from J, the junction contained 2 bases not matched to a gene. The CDR3 sequence is 15 residues long. This CDR3 reads CASSQGTDSNQPQHF. In DNA form, the CDR3 reads TGCGCCAGCAGCCAGGGGACAGATAGCAATCAGCCCCAGCATTTT.

This sequence joins TRBV5-1 and TRBJ1-1; the D is unclear. CDR3 size: 13 residues. V was clipped by 0 bases and J by 2 bases, with 5 bases between them. CDR1 and CDR2 (germline): SGHRS, YFSETQ. CDR3 nucleotides: TGCGCCAGCAGCTTGGAGCTAAACACTGAAGCTTTCTTT. Its translation: CASSLELNTEAFF.

This clone was counted a few times. The chain is built from TRBV5-1 and TRBJ2-1; 11 bases fit TRBD2. Germline values: CDR1 SGHRS, CDR2 YFSETQ. Unmatched junction bases numbered 11, after V lost 3 bases and J lost 9 bases. The CDR3 has 16 residues. CDR3 in amino acids: CASSSTGLAGSAEQFF. CDR3 sequence (DNA): TGCGCCAGCAGCTCGACCGGACTAGCGGGCAGCGCTGAGCAGTTCTTC.

The sample holds a few counts of this clone. The sample carries other DNA sequences with the same CDR3. The chain joins TRBV29-1 to TRBJ1-5; the match to TRBD1 covers 9 bases. Germline V lookup: CDR1 SQVTM, CDR2 ANQGSEA. The CDR3 totals 13 residues. J gave up 6 bases and V 6 bases, and 6 bases lay outside the gene matches. The CDR3 region is CSVGQGVGQPQHF. The CDR3 bases are TGCAGCGTGGGACAGGGTGTCGGTCAGCCCCAGCATTTT. Full variable domain (rest looked up from reference TRBV29-1 and TRBJ1-5): SAVISQKPSRDICQRGTSLTIQCQVDSQVTMMFWYRQQPGQSLTLIATANQGSEATYESGFVIDKFPISRPNLTFSTLTVSNMSPEDSSIYLCSVGQGVGQPQHFGDGTRLSIL.

This clone showed up just a few times. The chain recombines TRBV4-2 with TRBJ2-5; 7 nucleotides line up with TRBD2. The CDR3 has 17 amino acids. V was clipped by 0 bases and J by 0 bases; unmatched bases: 7. Germline V gene lookup returns CDR1 LGHNA and CDR2 YNFKEQ. CDR3 sequence (DNA): TGTGCCAGCAGCCAAGAACCGGCGGGAGACCACCAAGAGACCCAGTACTTC. Translating gives CASSQEPAGDHQETQYF.

V usage is TRBV14 and J usage is TRBJ2-1; 7 bases line up with TRBD1. Germline-derived CDR1 and CDR2 are SGHDN and FVKESK. The CDR3 contains 15 residues. The trim removed 1 base at V and 9 bases at J, leaving 9 bases unmatched. CDR3 sequence reads: CASSQVTGVSGEQFF. DNA for the CDR3: TGTGCCAGCAGCCAAGTCACAGGGGTAAGCGGTGAGCAGTTCTTC.

The table lists this clone with a few counts. The V call is TRBV7-9, the J call TRBJ2-1, with 7 bases fitting TRBD1. Germline V lookup: CDR1 SEHNR, CDR2 FQNEAQ (reference sequence). This CDR3 has 15 residues. Trimming removed 5 bases from V and 2 bases from J; junction bases left unmatched: 6. In nucleotides, the CDR3 is TGTGCCAGCAGCCCGGGACAGCTAGCCTACAATGAGCAGTTCTTC. Amino acids: CASSPGQLAYNEQFF. The full variable domain, its missing parts supplied by reference TRBV7-9 and TRBJ2-1, is DTGVSQNPRHKITKRGQNVTFRCDPISEHNRLYWYRQTLGQGPEFLTYFQNEAQLEKSRLLSDRFSAERPKGSFSTLEIQRTEQGDSAMYLCASSPGQLAYNEQFFGPGTRLTVL.

The V and J genes are TRBV28 and TRBJ1-1; D is undetermined. V was clipped by 5 bases and J by 2 bases, with 12 bases between them. The germline V gene has CDR1 MDHEN and CDR2 SYDVKM. The CDR3 totals 14 residues. The CDR3 DNA reads as TGTGCCAGCAGTCCCTTCTCGGTTAACACTGAAGCTTTCTTT. Residues: CASSPFSVNTEAFF. Full variable domain (remainder filled in from reference TRBV28 and TRBJ1-1): DVKVTQSSRYLVKRTGEKVFLECVQDMDHENMFWYRQDPGLGLRLIYFSYDVKMKEKGDIPEGYSVSREKKERFSLILESASTNQTSMYLCASSPFSVNTEAFFGQGTRLTVV.

The V gene is TRBV7-8, the J gene TRBJ2-7, with a tentative D call TRBD2 (5 bases). CDR1 SGHVS and CDR2 FQNEAQ come from the germline V gene. This CDR3 has 14 amino acids. Trimming removed 7 bases from V and 5 bases from J, with 18 bases in between. The CDR3 protein is CASTPRGGPNEQYF. CDR3 sequence (DNA): TGTGCCAGCACCCCCCGCGGAGGACCTAACGAGCAGTACTTC.

This sequence joins TRBV30 and TRBJ2-7, with 11 positions matching TRBD1. CDR1 is GTSNPN and CDR2 is SVGIG in the germline V gene (reference sequence). Germline trimming cut 4 bases from V and 2 bases from J; bases unmatched to any gene: 7. The CDR3 totals 15 residues. The CDR3 loop reads CAWIRDRGEPYEQYF. The CDR3 DNA follows: TGTGCCTGGATTAGGGACAGGGGGGAACCCTACGAGCAGTACTTC.

The chain uses TRBV30 and TRBJ1-4, with D unclear. Trimming removed 0 bases at V and 7 bases at J, with 9 bases between. Looked up from germline, CDR1 is GTSNPN and CDR2 is SVGIG (reference sequence). The CDR3 length is 13 residues. The CDR3 DNA is TGTGCCTGGAGTGTGTCAGGTCTTGAAAAACTGTTTTTT. This sequence encodes CAWSVSGLEKLFF.

The genes are TRBV15 and TRBJ2-1; 10 bases are shared with TRBD2. CDR3 length: 14 residues. V lost 11 bases to trimming and J lost 1 base; unmatched junction nucleotides: 5. The V gene's germline CDR1 is LNHNV and CDR2 YYDKDF (reference sequence). The CDR3 sequence: CALKAGGSYNEQFF. The DNA for the CDR3 is TGTGCCCTAAAAGCGGGAGGGTCCTACAATGAGCAGTTCTTC.

A few counts support this clone. The chain is built from TRBV4-1 and TRBJ1-5; perhaps TRBD1 as D (5 bases). There are 16 residues in the CDR3. CDR1 is MGHRA and CDR2 is YSYEKL in the germline V gene. The germline V and J ends were trimmed by 4 bases and 6 bases, with 19 bases remaining between them. CDR3 loop: CASSPFPATESQPQHF. CDR3 nucleotides: TGCGCCAGCAGCCCGTTTCCGGCGACAGAGTCTCAGCCCCAGCATTTT.

The table lists this clone with many counts. The chain carries TRBV30 and TRBJ2-7, with TRBD1 matching over 10 bases. After removal of 8 bases from V and 3 bases from J, the junction contained 7 bases not matched to a gene. This CDR3 contains 13 residues. From germline, CDR1 is GTSNPN and CDR2 SVGIG (reference sequence). The CDR3 coding sequence is TGTGCCGGCGAGCGGGACAGGGGCTACGAGCAGTACTTC. Its protein product is CAGERDRGYEQYF. The variable domain in full, completed from reference TRBV30 and TRBJ2-7, reads SQTIHQWPATLVQPVGSPLSLECTVEGTSNPNLYWYRQAAGRGLQLLFYSVGIGQISSEVPQNLSASRPQDRQFILSSKKLLLSDSGFYLCAGERDRGYEQYFGPGTRLTVT.